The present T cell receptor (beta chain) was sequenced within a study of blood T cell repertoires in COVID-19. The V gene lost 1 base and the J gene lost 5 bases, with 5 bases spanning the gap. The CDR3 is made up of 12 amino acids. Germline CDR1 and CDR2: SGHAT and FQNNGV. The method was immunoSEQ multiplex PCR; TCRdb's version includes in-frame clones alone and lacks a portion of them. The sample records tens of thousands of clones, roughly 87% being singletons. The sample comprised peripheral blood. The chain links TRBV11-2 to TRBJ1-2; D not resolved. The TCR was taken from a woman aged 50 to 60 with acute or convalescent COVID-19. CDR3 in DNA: TGTGCCAGCAGCTTAGTTGAGTATGGCTACACCTTC. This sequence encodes CASSLVEYGYTF.